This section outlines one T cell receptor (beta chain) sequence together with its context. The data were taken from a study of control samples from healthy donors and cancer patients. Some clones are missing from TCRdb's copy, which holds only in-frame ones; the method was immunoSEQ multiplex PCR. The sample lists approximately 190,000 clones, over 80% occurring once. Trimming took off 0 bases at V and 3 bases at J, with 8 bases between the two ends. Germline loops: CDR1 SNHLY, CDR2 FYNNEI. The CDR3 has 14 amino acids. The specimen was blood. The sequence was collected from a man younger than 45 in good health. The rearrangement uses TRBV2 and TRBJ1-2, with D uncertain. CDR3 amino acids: CASSEAGSYYGYTF. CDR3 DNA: TGTGCCAGCAGTGAAGCCGGCAGTTACTATGGCTACACCTTC.